A single TCR beta chain is shown here with its context. V was pared by 3 bases and J by 2 bases, with 8 bases between. CDR3 size: 13 residues. The germline gives CDR1 MNHEY, CDR2 SMNVEV (reference sequence). Assay: immunoSEQ multiplex PCR; the TCRdb copy retains only in-frame clones and omits some. The sample records about 120,000 clones, roughly 88% being singletons. The record originates from a study of control samples from healthy donors and cancer patients. The TCR was taken from a man aged 40-49 years in good health. The chain joins TRBV27 to TRBJ2-7, with D perhaps TRBD1 (5 bases). Specimen: blood. The CDR3 bases are TGTGCCAGCAGTTTCAGGGATGCCTACGAGCAGTACTTC. Residues: CASSFRDAYEQYF.